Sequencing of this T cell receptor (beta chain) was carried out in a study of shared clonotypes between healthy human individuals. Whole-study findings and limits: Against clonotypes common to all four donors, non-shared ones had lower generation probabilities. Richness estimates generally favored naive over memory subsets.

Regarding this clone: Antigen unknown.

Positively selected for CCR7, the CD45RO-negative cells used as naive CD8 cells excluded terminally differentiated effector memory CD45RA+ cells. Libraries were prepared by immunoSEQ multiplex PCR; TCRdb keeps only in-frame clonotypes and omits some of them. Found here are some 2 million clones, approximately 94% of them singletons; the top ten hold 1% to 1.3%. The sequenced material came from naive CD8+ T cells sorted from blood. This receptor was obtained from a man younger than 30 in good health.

CDR3 sequence reads: CASSEWLAGGEETQYF. The CDR3 DNA reads as TGTGCCAGCAGTGAATGGCTAGCGGGGGGTGAGGAGACCCAGTACTTC. The chain has TRBV25-1 and TRBJ2-5; TRBD2 matches at 11 bases. V was pared by 1 base and J by 5 bases, with 6 bases of the junction left unmatched. Germline V lookup: CDR1 MGHDK, CDR2 SYGVNS. This CDR3 contains 16 residues. Drawing the rest from reference TRBV25-1 and TRBJ2-5, the complete variable domain is EADIYQTPRYLVIGTGKKITLECSQTMGHDKMYWYQQDPGMELHLIHYSYGVNSTEKGDLSSESTVSRIRTEHFPLTLESARPSHTSQYLCASSEWLAGGEETQYFGPGTRLLVL.